This is a list of T cell receptor beta chains from one sample in a study of OX40 agonist ivuxolimab in advanced cancers. Here immunoSEQ multiplex PCR was the method, and the copy in TCRdb shows in-frame clones only, minus some. The data hold about 75,000 clones, with around 87% observed a single time. The sample consisted of CD4+ or CD8+ T cells sorted from blood, taken in a trial of the OX40 agonist ivuxolimab. These receptors were collected from an adult with an advanced solid tumor such as melanoma, head and neck, liver or kidney cancer. Each CDR3 is given with its conserved first and last residue. Each record gives: V gene, D gene, clone size, J gene, CDR3 protein, CDR3 DNA. D genes are given only for firm matches. For some rows the clone size is stated as once, few or many, or as a class when expanded; others skip it.

TRBV19,.,.,TRBJ2-2,CASSIRQALGAGELFF,TGTGCCAGTAGTATCAGACAGGCCTTAGGAGCCGGGGAGCTGTTTTTT
TRBV4-1,.,.,TRBJ1-5,CASSQGATSNQPQHF,TGCGCCAGCAGCCAAGGCGCTACTAGCAATCAGCCCCAGCATTTT
TRBV18,.,.,TRBJ2-2,CASSPPQGYTGELFF,TGTGCCAGCTCACCACCCCAGGGTTACACCGGGGAGCTGTTTTTT
TRBV27,TRBD1,.,TRBJ2-7,CASSSFRDRVYEQYF,TGTGCCAGCAGTTCGTTCCGGGACAGGGTCTACGAGCAGTACTTC
TRBV6-5,.,.,TRBJ1-2,CASSYLGTNYGYTF,TGTGCCAGCAGTTACCTAGGGACTAACTATGGCTACACCTTC
TRBV9,TRBD1,.,TRBJ1-2,CASRAGTGGAGGYGYTF,TGTGCCAGCAGGGCCGGGACAGGGGGCGCCGGGGGCTATGGCTACACCTTC
TRBV28,.,.,TRBJ2-2,CASSLARDDGELFF,TGTGCCAGCAGTTTGGCCAGGGATGACGGGGAGCTGTTTTTT
TRBV7-9,.,.,TRBJ2-2,CASRKTDTGELFF,TGTGCCAGCAGAAAGACAGACACCGGGGAGCTGTTTTTT
TRBV30,.,.,TRBJ2-2,CAWSVVGGRGGELFF,TGTGCCTGGAGTGTTGTTGGGGGGAGAGGCGGGGAGCTGTTTTTT
TRBV6-5,.,.,TRBJ1-2,CASSYLSGKFGYTF,TGTGCCAGCAGTTACTTGTCAGGGAAGTTTGGCTACACCTTC
TRBV7-9,.,few,TRBJ1-1,CASSLAHLVMNTEAFF,TGTGCCAGCAGCTTAGCGCATCTGGTTATGAACACTGAAGCTTTCTTT
TRBV5-4,.,.,TRBJ1-1,CASSDQGNTEAFF,TGTGCCAGCAGCGATCAGGGGAACACTGAAGCTTTCTTT
TRBV30,TRBD2,.,TRBJ2-6,CAWRPGLAGVQGGANVLTF,TGTGCCTGGAGACCTGGACTAGCGGGAGTCCAGGGGGGGGCCAACGTCCTGACTTTC
TRBV18,.,.,TRBJ1-1,CASSLGQRNTEAFF,TGTGCCAGCTCACTTGGACAGCGGAACACTGAAGCTTTCTTT
TRBV28,.,.,TRBJ1-2,CASSRDRTLGYTF,TGTGCCAGCAGCCGAGACAGGACTCTGGGCTACACCTTC
TRBV7-3,.,.,TRBJ2-1,CASSLVRWGSYNEQFF,TGTGCCAGCAGCTTAGTTCGGTGGGGCTCCTACAATGAGCAGTTCTTC
TRBV28,TRBD1,.,TRBJ2-7,CASEGQISSYEQYF,TGTGCCAGCGAGGGACAGATCAGCTCCTACGAGCAGTACTTC